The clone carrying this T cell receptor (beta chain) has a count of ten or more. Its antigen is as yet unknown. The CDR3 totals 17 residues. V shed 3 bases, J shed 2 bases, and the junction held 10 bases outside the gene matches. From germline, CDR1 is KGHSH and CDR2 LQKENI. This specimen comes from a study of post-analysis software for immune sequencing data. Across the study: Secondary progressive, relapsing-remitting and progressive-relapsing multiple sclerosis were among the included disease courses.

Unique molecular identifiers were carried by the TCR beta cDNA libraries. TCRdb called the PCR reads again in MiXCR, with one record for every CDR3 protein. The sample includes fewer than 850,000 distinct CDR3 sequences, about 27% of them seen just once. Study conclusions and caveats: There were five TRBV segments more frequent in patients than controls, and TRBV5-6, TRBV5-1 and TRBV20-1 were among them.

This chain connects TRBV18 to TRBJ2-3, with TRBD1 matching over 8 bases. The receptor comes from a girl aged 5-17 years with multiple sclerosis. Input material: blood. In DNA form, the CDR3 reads TGTGCCAGCTCACCGGTTGAATCCCAGGGGGCCACAGATACGCAGTATTTT. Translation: CASSPVESQGATDTQYF.